A single count supports the clone carrying this TCR beta chain. Its antigen is undetermined. A read error may account for a junction end that differs from germline. This record belongs to a study of regulatory T cells in long-lasting Graves disease. Points from the study as a whole: Clonotypes that were public and shared totalled 2,500 to 3,500 in persistent patients versus approximately 970 in new patients. Segments TRBV28, TRBJ1-2 and TRBJ2-5 showed preferential usage in persistent disease.

Libraries of TCR beta came from iRepertoire HTBI primers plus Arm-PCR of CDR3 regions. MiXCR, applied by TCRdb to the multiplex PCR reads, yields one record per CDR3 protein. Seen here are 500,000 to 800,000 distinct CDR3 sequences, 25% to 35% observed once, and the top ten hold about two fifths. The time point here: persistent/refractory GD, antithyroid drugs over 5 years with positive TRAb. PBMCs provided the RNA from which the TCR library was made. Doctors identified Graves' disease using the American Thyroid Association guidelines. Staff took roughly 9 milliliters of peripheral blood and put it into EDTA tubes. The CDR3 is 14 amino acids. Germline CDR1 is MDHEN and CDR2 is SYDVKM.

Material: peripheral blood mononuclear cells (PBMCs), obtained when the disease was refractory, from a patient treated with antithyroid drugs. The TCR originated in a female donor with Graves disease. This chain uses TRBV28 with TRBJ1-4, with D uncertain. CDR3 amino acids: CASSLPATNEKLLF. Written as DNA, the CDR3 is TGTGCCAGCAGTTTACCGGCAACTAATGAAAAACTGCTTTTT.